These T cell receptor beta chains were read from a single sample in a study of blood T cell repertoires in COVID-19. Assay used: immunoSEQ multiplex PCR; TCRdb lists only in-frame clones, some missing. Among roughly 70,000 clones listed, 70% to 90% were seen once. Sequencing used peripheral blood. These receptor sequences come from a man in his 70s with acute or convalescent COVID-19. CDR3s include the opening cysteine and the closing phenylalanine or tryptophan. A D gene is named only where the DNA matches it firmly. A row's size may be missing; if present it is once, few, many or a size class.

v_call	clone_size	d_call	cdr3_length	j_call	cdr3_aa	cdr3_nt
TRBV7-3	-	-	14	TRBJ2-5	CASSLTGYQETQYF	TGTGCCAGCAGCTTGACGGGGTACCAAGAGACCCAGTACTTC
TRBV5-5	-	-	16	TRBJ1-1	CASSLGYVQEGGEAFF	TGTGCCAGCAGCTTGGGTTATGTTCAGGAGGGCGGCGAAGCTTTCTTT
TRBV5-4	-	TRBD1	16	TRBJ2-5	CASSPGQGLGQETQYF	TGTGCCAGCAGCCCGGGACAGGGGTTAGGCCAAGAGACCCAGTACTTC
TRBV3-1/TRBV3-2	-	-	11	TRBJ2-6	CAARGANVLTF	TGTGCCGCGAGGGGGGCCAACGTCCTGACTTTC
TRBV6-5	-	-	13	TRBJ1-5	CASQENSNQPQHF	TGTGCCAGTCAAGAGAATAGCAATCAGCCCCAGCATTTT
TRBV18	-	-	13	TRBJ1-4	CASSPGRNEKLFF	TGTGCCAGCTCACCAGGGAGAAATGAAAAACTGTTTTTT
TRBV19	-	TRBD2	14	TRBJ2-2	CASLSGGRTGELFF	TGTGCCAGTCTTAGCGGGGGGCGGACCGGGGAGCTGTTTTTT
TRBV25-1	-	-	13	TRBJ2-3	CASSEIAPDTQYF	TGTGCCAGCAGTGAGATAGCTCCAGATACGCAGTATTTT
TRBV5-4	-	TRBD2	18	TRBJ2-4	CASSELTSGGLAKNIQYF	TGTGCCAGCAGCGAACTGACTAGCGGGGGGTTAGCCAAAAACATTCAGTACTTC
TRBV6-1	-	TRBD1	17	TRBJ1-5	CASSGRTGVSSNQPQHF	TGTGCCAGCAGTGGCCGGACAGGGGTTAGCAGCAATCAGCCCCAGCATTTT
TRBV4-2	-	TRBD2	17	TRBJ2-5	CASSQLLTSGVKETQYF	TGTGCCAGCAGCCAACTCCTGACTAGCGGGGTGAAAGAGACCCAGTACTTC
TRBV5-1	-	TRBD1	12	TRBJ2-7	CASRQGPYEQYF	TGCGCCAGCAGACAGGGGCCCTACGAGCAGTACTTC
TRBV7-3	-	TRBD1	14	TRBJ1-2	CASSPGQGGYGYTF	TGTGCCAGCAGTCCTGGACAGGGCGGATATGGCTACACCTTC
TRBV3-1/TRBV3-2	-	-	11	TRBJ2-7	CASSQSSEQYF	TGTGCCAGCAGCCAAAGCTCCGAGCAGTACTTC
TRBV9	once	-	15	TRBJ1-2	CASSVIGVTNYGYTF	TGTGCCAGCAGCGTAATCGGGGTTACTAACTATGGCTACACCTTC
TRBV5-4	-	-	14	TRBJ1-1	CASSQGGLNTEAFF	TGTGCCAGCAGCCAAGGGGGACTGAACACTGAAGCTTTCTTT
TRBV6-2/TRBV6-3	once	TRBD1	15	TRBJ1-5	CASSYRDRLLQPQHF	TGTGCCAGCAGTTACAGGGACAGGCTCCTTCAGCCCCAGCATTTT
TRBV12-3/TRBV12-4	-	TRBD1	13	TRBJ1-1	CASSQDRGTEAFF	TGTGCCAGCAGTCAAGACAGGGGCACTGAAGCTTTCTTT
TRBV7-6	-	-	15	TRBJ2-5	CASSPNRGRGETQYF	TGTGCCAGCAGTCCCAACAGGGGTCGGGGGGAGACCCAGTACTTC
TRBV11-1	-	-	15	TRBJ2-3	CASSPQQPGGDTQYF	TGTGCCAGCAGCCCCCAGCAGCCTGGAGGAGATACGCAGTATTTT
TRBV18	-	-	15	TRBJ2-3	CASSTWAGNTDTQYF	TGTGCCAGCTCAACCTGGGCGGGGAACACGGATACGCAGTATTTT
TRBV25-1	once	-	15	TRBJ1-6	CASSARSSYNSPLHF	TGTGCCAGCAGTGCGAGAAGCTCCTATAATTCACCCCTCCACTTT